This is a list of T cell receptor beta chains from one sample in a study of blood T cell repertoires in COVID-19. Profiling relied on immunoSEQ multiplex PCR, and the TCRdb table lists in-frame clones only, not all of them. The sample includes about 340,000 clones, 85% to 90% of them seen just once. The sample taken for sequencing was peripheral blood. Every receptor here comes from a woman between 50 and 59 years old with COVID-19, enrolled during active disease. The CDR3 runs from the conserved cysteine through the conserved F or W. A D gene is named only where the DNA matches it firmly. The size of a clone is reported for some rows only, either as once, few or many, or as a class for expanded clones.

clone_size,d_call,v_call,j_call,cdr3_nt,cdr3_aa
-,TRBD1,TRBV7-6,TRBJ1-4,TGTGCCAGCAGCTTAGGAAGAAAGGGGGCGAGGAATGAAAAACTGTTTTTT,CASSLGRKGARNEKLFF
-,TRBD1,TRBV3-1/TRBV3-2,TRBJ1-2,TGTGCCAGCAGCCGGGCCCAGGGGGCGAGAAGCTACACCTTC,CASSRAQGARSYTF
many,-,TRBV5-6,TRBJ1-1,TGTGCCAGCAGCTTGGAATGGGGGGTTCGAACTGAAGCTTTCTTT,CASSLEWGVRTEAFF
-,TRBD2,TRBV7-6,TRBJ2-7,TGTGCCAGCAGCCTGGGACTAGGTCGCGAGCAGTACTTC,CASSLGLGREQYF
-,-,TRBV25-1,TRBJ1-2,TGTGCCAGCAGTTCTCGGGAGACTAACTATGGCTACACCTTC,CASSSRETNYGYTF
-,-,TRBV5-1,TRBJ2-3,TGCGCCAGCAGCTTGGAGGGAGCGGGCACAGATACGCAGTATTTT,CASSLEGAGTDTQYF
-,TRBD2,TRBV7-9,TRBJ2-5,TGTGCCAGCAGCTCCATGCGGGGGAGGGGAAAAGAGACCCAGTACTTC,CASSSMRGRGKETQYF
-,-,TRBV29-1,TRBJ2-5,TGCAGCGGAGGTGGCGGGGGCCCCCAAGAGACCCAGTACTTC,CSGGGGGPQETQYF
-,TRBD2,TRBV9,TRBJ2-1,TGTGCCAGCAGCGCCCGTAGGACTAGCGGGACTTACAATGAGCAGTTCTTC,CASSARRTSGTYNEQFF
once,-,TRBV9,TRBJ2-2,TGTGCCAGCAGCGTGCTAGGGGTAAACACCGGGGAGCTGTTTTTT,CASSVLGVNTGELFF
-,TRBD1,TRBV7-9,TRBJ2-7,TGTGCCAGCACCAAAGTTGGGACAGGGGGCTACGAGCAGTACTTC,CASTKVGTGGYEQYF
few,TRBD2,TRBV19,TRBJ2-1,TGTGCCAGTAGTATAACCGCGGGGGGGCTTGAGCAGTTCTTC,CASSITAGGLEQFF
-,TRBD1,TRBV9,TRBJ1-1,TGTGCCAGCAGCTCCGACAGGGGAAGCTTTATGAACACTGAAGCTTTCTTT,CASSSDRGSFMNTEAFF
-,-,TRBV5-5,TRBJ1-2,TGTGCCAGCCCCCGCGGAGCCACACCGTTCTATGGCTACACCTTC,CASPRGATPFYGYTF
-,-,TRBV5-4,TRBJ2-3,TGTGCCAGCAGCTTGGTCGGGGTCCTCACAGATACGCAGTATTTT,CASSLVGVLTDTQYF
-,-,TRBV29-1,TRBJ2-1,TGCAGCGATTGGAACAGGGTTAAAGGCAATGAGCAGTTCTTC,CSDWNRVKGNEQFF
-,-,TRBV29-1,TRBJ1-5,TGCAGCGCCACCGGGACGGGGGATCAGCCCCAGCATTTT,CSATGTGDQPQHF
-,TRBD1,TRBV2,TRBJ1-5,TGTGCCAGCAGTGAGACCGGGACAGGGAATCAGCCCCAGCATTTT,CASSETGTGNQPQHF
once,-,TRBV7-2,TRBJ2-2,TGTGCCAGCAGCTTCGGACTTTACACCGGGGAGCTGTTTTTT,CASSFGLYTGELFF
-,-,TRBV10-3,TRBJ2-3,TGTGCCATCAGTGGAGGGCAGGGGGGCGCAGATACGCAGTATTTT,CAISGGQGGADTQYF
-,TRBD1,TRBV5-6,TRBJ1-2,TGTGCCAGCAGATCATTTACTCGTATGACAGGGGATAACTATGGCTACACCTTC,CASRSFTRMTGDNYGYTF
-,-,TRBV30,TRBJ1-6,TGTGCCTGGAGCCCGGAGGTACGTTCACCCCTCCACTTT,CAWSPEVRSPLHF
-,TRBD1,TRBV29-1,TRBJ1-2,TGCAGCGTTACACAGGGGGACTATGGCTACACCTTC,CSVTQGDYGYTF
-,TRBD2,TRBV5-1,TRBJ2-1,TGCGCCAGCAAACTTGGTTTTACTAGCGGGATATCGAGCTCCTACAATGAGCAGTTCTTC,CASKLGFTSGISSSYNEQFF
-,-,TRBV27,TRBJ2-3,TGTGCCAGCAGTTTCCACCAGGCCACAGATACGCAGTATTTT,CASSFHQATDTQYF
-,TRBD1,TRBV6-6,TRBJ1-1,TGTGCCAGCAGTTACTCCCGGGACAGGGGGTATGCTTTCTTT,CASSYSRDRGYAFF
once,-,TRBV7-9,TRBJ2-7,TGTGCCAGCAGCCTTGGGGGGTTTCACGAGCAGTACTTC,CASSLGGFHEQYF
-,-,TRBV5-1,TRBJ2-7,TGCGCCAGCAGCTTGGGTCACCTGGGTCCTAGCTCCTACGAGCAGTACTTC,CASSLGHLGPSSYEQYF
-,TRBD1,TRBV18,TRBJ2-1,TGTGCCAGCTCACCACAGGACAGGGGGTTGTATGAGCAGTTCTTC,CASSPQDRGLYEQFF
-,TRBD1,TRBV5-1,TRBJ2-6,TGCGCCAGCAGCCTTAGGGTAAGGGGGCCTGGGGCCAACGTCCTGACTTTC,CASSLRVRGPGANVLTF
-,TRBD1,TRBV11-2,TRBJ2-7,TGTGCCAGCAGCTTAGTTGGGACAGGGGCGAACTACGAGCAGTACTTC,CASSLVGTGANYEQYF
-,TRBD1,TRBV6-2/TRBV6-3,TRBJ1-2,TGTGCCAGCAGCCCCGGGACAGGAATAGTCGGCTACACCTTC,CASSPGTGIVGYTF
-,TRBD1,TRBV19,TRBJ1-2,TGTGCCAGTACCGACAGGGGGCAAGGCTACACCTTC,CASTDRGQGYTF
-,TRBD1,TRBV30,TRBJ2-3,TGTGCCTGGAGTGTGACAGGGGTTCCGAATACGCAGTATTTT,CAWSVTGVPNTQYF
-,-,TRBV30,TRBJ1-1,TGTGCCTGGAGTGTATTGAGAGATGGTTTTGCTTTCTTT,CAWSVLRDGFAFF
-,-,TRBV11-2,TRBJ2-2,TGTGCCAGCAGCTTAGCCCTTAGCAGGGTGAAAACCGGGGAGCTGTTTTTT,CASSLALSRVKTGELFF
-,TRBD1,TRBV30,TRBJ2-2,TGTGCCTGGAGCGGAGACAGGGCCCCCGGGGAGCTGTTTTTT,CAWSGDRAPGELFF
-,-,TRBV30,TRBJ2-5,TGTGCCTGGAGTGTAAGGGAAGCGGGTTCCCAAGAGACCCAGTACTTC,CAWSVREAGSQETQYF
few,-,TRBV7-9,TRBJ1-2,TGTGCCAGCAGCTTAGCTCATCAGGAAGGATATGGCTACACCTTC,CASSLAHQEGYGYTF
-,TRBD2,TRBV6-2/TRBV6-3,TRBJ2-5,TGTGCCAGCAGCGGACTAGCGGGAGGGCCATTGGAGGAGACCCAGTACTTC,CASSGLAGGPLEETQYF
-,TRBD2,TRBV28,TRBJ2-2,TGTGCCAGCAGTTCGGGACTAGCGGGAGCCAGGGAGCTGTTTTTT,CASSSGLAGARELFF
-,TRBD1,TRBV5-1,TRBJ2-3,TGCGCCAGCAGCTATGGTTTTGGGACAGGATCGGATACGCAGTATTTT,CASSYGFGTGSDTQYF
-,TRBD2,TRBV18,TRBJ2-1,TGTGCCAGCTCACGGACTAGCGGAAACAATGAGCAGTTCTTC,CASSRTSGNNEQFF
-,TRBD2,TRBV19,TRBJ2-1,TGTGCCAGTAGTATAGGCGCGGGAGGGCCGATTAGCGAGCAGTTCTTC,CASSIGAGGPISEQFF
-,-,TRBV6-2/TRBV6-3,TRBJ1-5,TGTGCCAGCAGTACCTCCGACAGGATAGGCAATCAGCCCCAGCATTTT,CASSTSDRIGNQPQHF
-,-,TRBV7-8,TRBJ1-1,TGTGCCAGCCTGTGGGGCCAATCGAACACTGAAGCTTTCTTT,CASLWGQSNTEAFF
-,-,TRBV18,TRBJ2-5,TGTGCCAGCTCCGCGACAGTCCAAGAGACCCAGTACTTC,CASSATVQETQYF
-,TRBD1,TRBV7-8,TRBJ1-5,TGTGCCAGCAGCAGCCAGGGACAGGGGAATCAGCCCCAGCATTTT,CASSSQGQGNQPQHF
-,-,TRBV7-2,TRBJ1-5,TGTGCCAGCAGCCAAGGGGGTGGGAGAAGTAGCAATCAGCCCCAGCATTTT,CASSQGGGRSSNQPQHF
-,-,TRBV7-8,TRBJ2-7,TGTGCCAGCAGCTTAGATGGACAGATCTCCTACGAGCAGTACTTC,CASSLDGQISYEQYF
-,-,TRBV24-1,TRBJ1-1,TGTGCCACCAGTGATTCGCGGGGGCCGGGAGGAGCTTTCTTT,CATSDSRGPGGAFF
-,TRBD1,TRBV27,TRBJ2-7,TGTGCCAGCAGTCCGTACAGGGGATCCTACGAGCAGTACTTC,CASSPYRGSYEQYF
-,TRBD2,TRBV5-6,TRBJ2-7,TGTGCCAGCAGCTTGAATAGCGGGAGCCTAGGCTACGAGCAGTACTTC,CASSLNSGSLGYEQYF
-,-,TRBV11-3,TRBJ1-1,TGTGCCAGCAGCCCAGGGGTGAACACTGAAGCTTTCTTT,CASSPGVNTEAFF
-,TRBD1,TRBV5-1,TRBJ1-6,TGCGCCAGCAGCTCTCGACAGGGGGCTGGGTCACCCCTCCACTTT,CASSSRQGAGSPLHF
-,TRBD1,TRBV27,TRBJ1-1,TGTGCCAGCAATAAAATGGGACAGAGCCTTGAAGCTTTCTTT,CASNKMGQSLEAFF
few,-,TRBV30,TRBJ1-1,TGTGCCCGGGGACTTGGCGGAACTGAAGCTTTCTTT,CARGLGGTEAFF